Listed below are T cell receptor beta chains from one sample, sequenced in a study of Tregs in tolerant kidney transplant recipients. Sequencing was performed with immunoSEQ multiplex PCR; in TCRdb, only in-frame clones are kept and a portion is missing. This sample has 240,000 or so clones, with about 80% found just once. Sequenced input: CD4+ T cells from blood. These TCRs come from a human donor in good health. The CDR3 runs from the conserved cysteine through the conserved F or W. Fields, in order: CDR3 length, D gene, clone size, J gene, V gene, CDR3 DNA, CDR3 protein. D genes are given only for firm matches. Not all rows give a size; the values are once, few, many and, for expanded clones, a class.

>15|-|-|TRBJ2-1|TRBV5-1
TGCGCCAGCAGCTTGGGAGCGGGTTCCTACAATGAGCAGTTCTTC
CASSLGAGSYNEQFF
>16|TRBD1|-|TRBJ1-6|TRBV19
TGTGCCAGTAGTATAGATCAACAGGGGACCAATTCACCCCTCCACTTT
CASSIDQQGTNSPLHF
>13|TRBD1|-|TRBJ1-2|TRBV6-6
TGTGCCAGCAGGCAGGGGGCTAACTATGGCTACACCTTC
CASRQGANYGYTF
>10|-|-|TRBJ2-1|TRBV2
TGTGCCAGCAGGGAGGGGGGAGCAGTCTTC
CASREGGAVF
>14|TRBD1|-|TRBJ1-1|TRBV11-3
TGTGCCAGCAGCCCCGGACAGGGCGTCACTGAAGCTTTCTTT
CASSPGQGVTEAFF
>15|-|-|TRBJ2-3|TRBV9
TGTGCCAGCAGCTCCGGGACCCCAGGCACAGATACGCAGTATTTT
CASSSGTPGTDTQYF
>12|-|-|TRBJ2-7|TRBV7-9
TGTGCCAGCAGCCCACAGGGAGGCGAGCAGTACTTC
CASSPQGGEQYF
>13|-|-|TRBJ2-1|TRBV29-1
TGCAGCGTTGTTCAGGGGGGCTACAATGAGCAGTTCTTC
CSVVQGGYNEQFF
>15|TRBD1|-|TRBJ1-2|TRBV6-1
TGTGCCAGCAGTGGCCGGGACAGGGGGTTCTATGGCTACACCTTC
CASSGRDRGFYGYTF
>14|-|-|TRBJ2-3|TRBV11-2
TGTGCCAGCAGCCTCGGGACTCTCACAGATACGCAGTATTTT
CASSLGTLTDTQYF
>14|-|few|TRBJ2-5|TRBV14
TGTGCCAGCAGCCAAGCAGGCCTATCGGGGACCCAGTACTTC
CASSQAGLSGTQYF
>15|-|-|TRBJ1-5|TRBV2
TGTGCCAGCAGTCAGGGGCCTGGGAGCAATCAGCCCCAGCATTTT
CASSQGPGSNQPQHF
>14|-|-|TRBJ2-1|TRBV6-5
TGTGCCAGCAACGGGCAGACCTCCTACAATGAGCAGTTCTTC
CASNGQTSYNEQFF
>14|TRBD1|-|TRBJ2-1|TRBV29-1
TGCAGCATCGATCGGGACAGCTCCTACAATGAGCAGTTCTTC
CSIDRDSSYNEQFF
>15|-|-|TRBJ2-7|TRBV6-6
TGTGCCAGCAGTTACTGGATTAGCGGCTCCTACGAGCAGTACTTC
CASSYWISGSYEQYF
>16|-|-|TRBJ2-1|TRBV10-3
TGTGCCATCAGTGAGTCGAGTTCTTATCCCTACAATGAGCAGTTCTTC
CAISESSSYPYNEQFF
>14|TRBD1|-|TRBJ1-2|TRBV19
TGTGCCAGTAGGGCATCTACAGGGGTATTAGGCTACACCTTC
CASRASTGVLGYTF
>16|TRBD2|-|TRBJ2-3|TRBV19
TGTGCCAGTAGTTCCCTAGCGGGGCCAAACACAGATACGCAGTATTTT
CASSSLAGPNTDTQYF
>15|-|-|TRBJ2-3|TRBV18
TGTGCCAGCTCACCAGCGGGTGGTATCACAGATACGCAGTATTTT
CASSPAGGITDTQYF
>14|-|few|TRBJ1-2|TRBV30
TGTGCCTGGAGTGTGGGGGCGGGGGCCTATGGCTACACCTTC
CAWSVGAGAYGYTF
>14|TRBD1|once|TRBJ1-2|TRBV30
TGTGCCTGGAGTCCCGACAGGGGCTGGGGAGGCTACACCTTC
CAWSPDRGWGGYTF
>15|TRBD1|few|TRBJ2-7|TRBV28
TGTGCCAGCAGTCTCCCCCGACAGGGGGGCGGCGAGCAGTACTTC
CASSLPRQGGGEQYF
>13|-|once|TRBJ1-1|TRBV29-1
TGCAGCGTTGGAACGGGTTGGGGCACTGAAGCTTTCTTT
CSVGTGWGTEAFF
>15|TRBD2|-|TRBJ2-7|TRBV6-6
TGTGCCAGCAGTTTTACTAGCGCCTCCTCCTACGAGCAGTACTTC
CASSFTSASSYEQYF
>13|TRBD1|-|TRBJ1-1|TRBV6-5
TGTGCCAGCACCGAAAGGAGGGGGCGAGAGTATTACTTT
CASTERRGREYYF
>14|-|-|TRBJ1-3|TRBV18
TGTGCCAGCTCACCTGAGAACTCTGGAAACACCATATATTTT
CASSPENSGNTIYF
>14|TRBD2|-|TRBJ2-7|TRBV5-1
TGCGCCAGCAGTGTGGCGGGAGTACTCTACGAGCAGTACTTC
CASSVAGVLYEQYF